This T cell receptor (beta chain) is drawn from a study of shared clonotypes between healthy human individuals. Turning to the study itself: Contributing individuals were two females and three males aged 18 to 49. Study-level points and caveats: Rarefaction curves obtained for sorted subsets showed sequencing incomplete despite large depth. Clonotype sharing across a handful of donors was observed for about 5.5% of naive CD4 clonotypes.

This was a deep-level run. Sequencing was performed with immunoSEQ multiplex PCR; in TCRdb, only in-frame clones are kept and a portion is missing. The table includes about 1.1 million clones, about four fifths detected once. Turning to this clone: Its antigen is unknown.

This CDR3 is built from 12 residues. With 4 bases removed from V and 6 bases from J, the gap between germline ends came to 8 bases. The germline gives CDR1 SGHRS, CDR2 YFSETQ. The source material was memory CD4+ T cells from PBMCs. Subset noted: CD45RA-negative fraction. This clonotype originated in a man aged 18-30 years in good health. Some clones in this sample may be carry-over from other donors' samples. This chain links TRBV5-1 with TRBJ2-4; D uncertain. DNA for the CDR3: TGCGCCAGCAGCATGGACGGAAACATTCAGTACTTC. Translated: CASSMDGNIQYF.